This T cell receptor beta chain appears in the sequencing data of a study of spatial heterogeneity in lung cancer (dated by TCRdb to between 2019 and 2020). Describing the broader study: Beta-chain transcripts were consistently detected in greater numbers than alpha-chain transcripts, which likely reflected higher beta-chain transcript abundance. At surgery, 200 or so tumor regions, around 64 matched nontumor lung samples and 56 PBMC samples were TCR-sequenced for both alpha and beta chains. Nonsynonymous mutation counts, determined by whole-exome sequencing of tumor tissue, were related to TCR repertoire features. In the raw uncorrected reads, each unique combination of TCR and UMI appeared more than ten times on average. In non-small cell lung cancer, the study made a quantitative comparison of TCR alpha and beta repertoires among multiple tumor regions, matched nontumor lung and blood.

What this sample's time point label stands for: sample taken at primary tumor resection. TCR sequencing used whole RNA extracted from tumor and nontumor lung tissue, or from cryopreserved PBMC samples, without cell sorting. Donors were around 69 patients with early-stage, untreated non-small cell lung cancer from the lung TRACERx cohort. Only patients with enough RNA available from two or more tumor regions were chosen for TCR sequencing. From the cysteine through the phenylalanine, the CDR3 covers 15 amino acids. Only the CDR3 portion is preserved as DNA: 45 bases, with reading frame beginning at the first base. The junction shows trimming of 4 bases on V and 4 bases on J, plus 11 bases between the germline ends. As encoded in the germline V gene, CDR1 is MGHRA while CDR2 is YSYEKL. What the study reported, not specific to this receptor: Ubiquitous expanded tumor TCRs showed up in blood more often at tumor resection than at routine follow-up. Confirming at a functional level the hypothesis that regional TCRs recognize regional mutations was considered to require additional single-cell paired TCR alpha and beta sequencing.

Libraries were made using 5' RACE. Sequencing took place on a NextSeq 500. To allow correction of PCR and sequencing errors, the TCR library protocol tagged every TCR cDNA molecule with a unique molecular identifier. From the authors' description of their analysis: Decombinator tools were used for TCR identification, UMI-based error correction and CDR3 extraction. Expanded TCRs were defined as those above a frequency of 2 per 1,000, corresponding to the top 1% of the tumor frequency distribution. Renyi diversity was calculated using the R vegan package after each repertoire was subsampled 100 times to 5,000 TCRs. To build CDR3 similarity networks, amino acid triplet string-kernel similarity was used, and CDR3s were connected when their pairwise similarity was above 0.82. The raw public data were reprocessed by TCRdb itself: fastp quality trimming at Q25, MiXCR clonotype calling, in-frame beta chains only. Entries are consolidated by CDR3 protein sequence, retaining the most common genes and DNA. TCRdb, not the original authors, processed these V and J calls. This sample is represented by over 10,000 distinct CDR3 sequences; 14% of them were singletons. The biggest ten clones account for around 40% of the sample.

In its sample, this clonotype was seen many times. Its recognized antigen is unknown. It has no much larger one-base neighbor in the sample; base qualities were not kept. The clonotype comes from a male donor with early-stage non-small cell lung cancer. This material consisted of PBMCs, taken at surgery. The chain is encoded by TRBV4-1 joined to TRBJ2-6; no D gene is confidently identified. The DNA sequence follows: TGCGCCAGCAGCCCTGGGGTTCTCGGGGCCAACGTCCTGACTTTC. This yields the protein CASSPGVLGANVLTF.